Shown below are 26 T cell receptor beta chains from a single sample sequenced in a study of Ad26.COV2.S vaccination and SARS-CoV-2 variants. Only in-frame clones appear in the TCRdb table, and some are missing; sequencing was by immunoSEQ multiplex PCR. The sample yields approximately 300,000 clones, about 86% seen once. The treatment: 15 to 20 received Ad26.COV2.S at low or high dose, single or two shots; about 5 received placebo; per-sample allocation not given. Collection of the samples took place on day 63 after the first injection of vaccine or placebo. The specimen comprised peripheral blood, sampled in a trial of Ad26.COV2.S vaccine versus placebo. The source of these receptors is a person between 18 and 65 years old who received the Ad26.COV2.S COVID-19 vaccine or a placebo.

The chain joins TRBV5-4 to TRBJ1-2, with no clear D. In germline, CDR1 is SGHNT, CDR2 YYREEE (reference sequence). V was clipped by 0 bases and J by 4 bases, with 13 bases between them. This CDR3 is 15 amino acids long. The CDR3 DNA reads as TGTGCCAGCAGCTTGGCCTTGACCACGGCCTATGGCTACACCTTC. Translated, it gives CASSLALTTAYGYTF.

The chain employs TRBV12-3 or TRBV12-4 and TRBJ2-1; tentatively, D is TRBD1 or TRBD2 (5 bases each). V shed 6 bases and J shed 10 bases, with 13 bases lying between them. This CDR3 is 12 amino acids long. CDR3 sequence reads: CASRPTWGEQFF. The CDR3 bases are TGTGCCAGCAGACCTACCTGGGGGGAGCAGTTCTTC.

The CDR3 bases are TGTGCCACCAGCAGAGATCCTGGGATCTACACTGAAGCTTTCTTT. It encodes CATSRDPGIYTEAFF. The V call is TRBV15, the J call TRBJ1-1; D is unresolved. The CDR3 is 15 residues long. CDR1 and CDR2 (germline): LNHNV, YYDKDF (reference sequence). Trimming cost V 0 bases and J 3 bases, with 11 bases left between them. The full variable domain, completed using reference TRBV15 and TRBJ1-1, is DAMVIQNPRYQVTQFGKPVTLSCSQTLNHNVMYWYQQKSSQAPKLLFHYYDKDFNNEADTPDNFQSRRPNTSFCFLDIRSPGLGDTAMYLCATSRDPGIYTEAFFGQGTRLTVV.

The chain recombines TRBV6-2 or TRBV6-3 with TRBJ2-5; 12 bases match TRBD2. J was trimmed by 5 bases and V by 4 bases; bases with no gene match: 5. The CDR3 loop spans 15 amino acids. Germline CDR1 reads MNHEY; CDR2 reads SVGEGT. Written as DNA, the CDR3 is TGTGCCAGCAGTTTGGCTAGCGGGGGGGCGGAGACCCAGTACTTC. The encoded protein is CASSLASGGAETQYF.

The chain is built from TRBV11-2 and TRBJ2-7; D remains ambiguous. Germline CDR1 is SGHAT and CDR2 is FQNNGV. The V end was cut by 1 base, the J end by 3 bases, with 7 bases between. The CDR3 contains 13 residues. CDR3 bases: TGTGCCAGCAGCTTAGGCGGAAACTACGAGCAGTACTTC. Translation gives CASSLGGNYEQYF.

The V and J genes are TRBV29-1 and TRBJ1-1; D is uncertain. Trimming removed 7 bases at V and 5 bases at J, with 23 bases between. There are 15 residues in the CDR3. CDR1 and CDR2 from the germline V gene are SQVTM and ANQGSEA. CDR3 in amino acids: CSAGPKIGIRTEAFF. The CDR3 DNA follows: TGCAGCGCCGGGCCTAAAATAGGGATACGGACTGAAGCTTTCTTT. The full variable domain, its missing parts supplied by reference TRBV29-1 and TRBJ1-1, is SAVISQKPSRDICQRGTSLTIQCQVDSQVTMMFWYRQQPGQSLTLIATANQGSEATYESGFVIDKFPISRPNLTFSTLTVSNMSPEDSSIYLCSAGPKIGIRTEAFFGQGTRLTVV.

This clone was detected ten times or more. The CDR3: CASSYSPGYGYTF. CDR3 bases: TGTGCCAGCAGTTACTCACCAGGCTATGGCTACACCTTC. This chain connects TRBV6-5 to TRBJ1-2, with D unclear. CDR3 length: 13 residues. In germline, CDR1 is MNHEY, CDR2 SVGAGI. The V gene lost 0 bases and the J gene lost 4 bases, with 6 bases spanning the gap.

This chain uses TRBV9 with TRBJ2-2; a possible D gene is TRBD1 (7 bases). Germline CDR1 and CDR2: SGDLS and YYNGEE. The germline V and J ends were trimmed by 4 bases and 2 bases, with 15 bases remaining between them. The CDR3 covers 16 residues. The CDR3 DNA reads TGTGCCAGCAGCCCCGCGGGGACAGTAAACACCGGGGAGCTGTTTTTT. The encoded protein is CASSPAGTVNTGELFF.

V and J are TRBV4-3 and TRBJ2-2; the match to TRBD1 covers 8 bases. Germline assignment: CDR1 LGHNA and CDR2 YSLEER. V shed 2 bases, J shed 5 bases, and the junction held 4 bases outside the gene matches. The CDR3 loop spans 15 amino acids. For the CDR3, the DNA is TGCGCCAGCAGCCAATCCGGACAGGGAACCGGGGAGCTGTTTTTT. Translating gives CASSQSGQGTGELFF.

V usage is TRBV2 and J usage is TRBJ2-2, with D possibly being TRBD1 (6 bases). Germline CDR1 reads SNHLY; CDR2 reads FYNNEI. V lost 4 bases, J lost 2 bases, and 8 bases lay in between. This CDR3 comprises 14 residues. Here the CDR3 DNA reads TGTGCCAGCAGTGTGGACAGTAACACCGGGGAGCTGTTTTTT. Amino acid sequence: CASSVDSNTGELFF.

The V call is TRBV5-1, the J call TRBJ1-1, with TRBD1 matching 7 bases. With 4 bases clipped from V and 2 bases from J, the junction kept 11 bases outside the gene matches. CDR1 and CDR2 (germline): SGHRS, YFSETQ. This CDR3 contains 16 residues. CDR3 amino acids: CASSPSSQGPNTEAFF. The DNA of the CDR3 is TGCGCCAGCAGCCCTTCGTCACAGGGGCCTAACACTGAAGCTTTCTTT.

This clone was detected only once. In DNA form, the CDR3 reads TGCGCCAGCACCCCGGGCTTCGGCGGGGAGACCCAGTACTTC. It translates to CASTPGFGGETQYF. The V and J genes are TRBV5-1 and TRBJ2-5; D perhaps matches TRBD2 (5 bases). Germline V CDR1 and CDR2: SGHRS, YFSETQ. V lost 6 bases and J lost 5, with 17 bases in between. This CDR3 has 14 amino acids. The full variable domain, rest sourced from reference TRBV5-1 and TRBJ2-5, is KAGVTQTPRYLIKTRGQQVTLSCSPISGHRSVSWYQQTPGQGLQFLFEYFSETQRNKGNFPGRFSGRQFSNSRSEMNVSTLELGDSALYLCASTPGFGGETQYFGPGTRLLVL.

The chain recombines TRBV7-8 with TRBJ1-2; weak D call: TRBD1 (5 bases). V was shortened by 10 bases and J by 5 bases, with 17 bases between the two germline ends. The V gene's germline CDR1 is SGHVS and CDR2 FQNEAQ. CDR3 length: 13 residues. The CDR3 sequence is CATRGGIGYGYTF. The CDR3 region has the DNA TGTGCCACCCGGGGGGGGATAGGATATGGCTACACCTTC. Combining the CDR3 with reference TRBV7-8 and TRBJ1-2 gives the whole variable domain GAGVSQSPRYKVAKRGQDVALRCDPISGHVSLFWYQQALGQGPEFLTYFQNEAQLDKSGLPSDRFFAERPEGSVSTLKIQRTQQEDSAVYLCATRGGIGYGYTFGSGTRLTVV.

This chain connects TRBV29-1 to TRBJ2-3; TRBD1 aligns across 10 bases. The trim removed 6 bases at V and 0 bases at J, leaving 3 bases unmatched. The CDR3 contains 14 residues. Germline V gives CDR1 SQVTM, CDR2 ANQGSEA. The CDR3 loop is CSVKDRGSTDTQYF. Here the CDR3 DNA reads TGCAGCGTCAAGGACAGGGGGAGCACAGATACGCAGTATTTT.

The chain combines TRBV10-2 with TRBJ1-1, with 7 nucleotides matching TRBD1. Germline V gene lookup returns CDR1 WSHSY and CDR2 SAAADI. The CDR3 consists of 14 residues. With 6 bases clipped from V and 1 base from J, the junction kept 5 bases outside the gene matches. CDR3 amino acids: CASRGDSRNTEAFF. CDR3 nucleotides: TGCGCCAGCAGGGGGGACAGCCGGAACACTGAAGCTTTCTTT.

This clone was seen only a few times. The rearrangement links TRBV19 to TRBJ1-2; TRBD1 aligns across 9 bases. Losses at the gene ends were 5 bases for V and 8 bases for J; bases not matched to a gene: 12. The germline CDR1 and CDR2 sequences are LNHDA and SQIVND (reference sequence). CDR3 size: 15 residues. The CDR3 reads CASSRHKQGAQGYTF. The CDR3, as DNA: TGTGCCAGTAGTCGCCATAAACAGGGGGCTCAAGGCTACACCTTC. Using reference TRBV19 and TRBJ1-2 for the parts outside the CDR3, the full variable domain is DGGITQSPKYLFRKEGQNVTLSCEQNLNHDAMYWYRQDPGQGLRLIYYSQIVNDFQKGDIAEGYSVSREKKESFPLTVTSAQKNPTAFYLCASSRHKQGAQGYTFGSGTRLTVV.

The genes are TRBV9 and TRBJ2-7; 7 nucleotides match TRBD1. The V and J ends lost 3 bases and 1 base, in that order; junction bases with no gene match: 19. Germline V gene data show CDR1 as SGDLS and CDR2 as YYNGEE. The length of the CDR3 is 19 residues. The CDR3 DNA reads TGTGCCAGCAGCGAAATACAGAAGACTGAGGGACAGCCTTCCTACGAGCAGTACTTC. This codes for CASSEIQKTEGQPSYEQYF.

The chain has TRBV7-6 and TRBJ2-3; the match to TRBD2 covers 11 bases. The trim removed 3 bases at V and 9 bases at J, leaving 5 bases unmatched. CDR3 length: 14 amino acids. Germline V gives CDR1 SGHVS, CDR2 FNYEAQ. The CDR3 protein is CASSFSGGAETQYF. For the CDR3, the DNA is TGTGCCAGCAGCTTTAGCGGGGGGGCTGAAACGCAGTATTTT.

The chain recombines TRBV30 with TRBJ1-1; the match to TRBD1 covers 12 bases. CDR3 length: 16 amino acids. J was trimmed by 3 bases and V by 2 bases; bases with no gene match: 7. Germline CDR1 and CDR2: GTSNPN and SVGIG (reference sequence). CDR3 residues: CAWSNRDRGQYTEAFF. CDR3 coding DNA: TGTGCCTGGAGTAACCGGGACAGGGGGCAGTACACTGAAGCTTTCTTT.

The gene calls are TRBV5-1 and TRBJ1-1; D perhaps matches TRBD1 (5 bases). Trimming pared 1 base from V and 2 bases from J, leaving 12 bases between. CDR1 is SGHRS, CDR2 YFSETQ, per germline. The length of the CDR3 is 15 residues. The CDR3 DNA follows: TGCGCCAGCAGCTTGAGGGCGACAGCCAACACTGAAGCTTTCTTT. Residues: CASSLRATANTEAFF. Based on the CDR3 plus reference TRBV5-1 and TRBJ1-1, the full variable domain is KAGVTQTPRYLIKTRGQQVTLSCSPISGHRSVSWYQQTPGQGLQFLFEYFSETQRNKGNFPGRFSGRQFSNSRSEMNVSTLELGDSALYLCASSLRATANTEAFFGQGTRLTVV.

The chain uses TRBV29-1 and TRBJ2-1; possible D gene TRBD2, 5 bases. Germline V gives CDR1 SQVTM, CDR2 ANQGSEA. This CDR3 has 12 residues. V dropped 5 bases and J dropped 7 bases, with 12 bases sitting between them. The DNA for the CDR3 is TGCAGCGTTAACCGGGATAGGAATGAGCAGTTCTTC. Translated, it gives CSVNRDRNEQFF.

This chain links TRBV5-1 with TRBJ1-1; 7 positions match TRBD1. The length of the CDR3 is 15 residues. In germline, CDR1 is SGHRS, CDR2 YFSETQ. V lost 3 bases and J lost 1; bases outside the gene matches: 6. The CDR3: CASSWGDSPNTEAFF. CDR3 nucleotide sequence: TGCGCCAGCAGCTGGGGGGACAGCCCGAACACTGAAGCTTTCTTT.

This clone is a singleton in its sample. CDR3 in DNA: TGTGCCAGCAGCCCACAGGTGCTCCGAGGGATCGAGCAGTACTTC. Translation gives CASSPQVLRGIEQYF. This chain joins TRBV5-6 and TRBJ2-7; possibly TRBD1 or TRBD2 for D (5 bases each). The CDR3 extends over 15 amino acids. V dropped 4 bases and J dropped 6 bases, with 20 bases sitting between them. From germline, CDR1 is SGHDT and CDR2 YYEEEE.

The chain links TRBV18 to TRBJ1-1; weak D call: TRBD1 (5 bases). The germline V and J ends were trimmed by 6 bases and 1 base, with 12 bases remaining between them. The CDR3 loop spans 14 amino acids. Germline loops: CDR1 KGHSH, CDR2 LQKENI. The CDR3 region has the DNA TGTGCCAGCTCGACCGGGACGGGGAACACTGAAGCTTTCTTT. Residues: CASSTGTGNTEAFF.

This rearrangement joins TRBV5-4 to TRBJ1-2; TRBD1 aligns across 9 bases. V shed 0 bases, J shed 5 bases, and the junction held 2 bases outside the gene matches. The germline CDR1 and CDR2 sequences are SGHNT and YYREEE (reference sequence). The CDR3 runs 14 residues. The CDR3 DNA is TGTGCCAGCAGCTTGGCTGGGACAGGGTATGGCTACACCTTC. Protein product: CASSLAGTGYGYTF.

The chain employs TRBV18 and TRBJ1-1, with 11 bases lining up with TRBD1. The CDR3 is made up of 15 amino acids. The V and J ends lost 6 bases and 7 bases, in that order; junction bases with no gene match: 10. Germline V gene sequence: CDR1 KGHSH, CDR2 LQKENI. CDR3 in DNA: TGTGCCAGCTCGCCGAGGACAGGGGGCATCCTTGAAGCTTTCTTT. This codes for CASSPRTGGILEAFF.